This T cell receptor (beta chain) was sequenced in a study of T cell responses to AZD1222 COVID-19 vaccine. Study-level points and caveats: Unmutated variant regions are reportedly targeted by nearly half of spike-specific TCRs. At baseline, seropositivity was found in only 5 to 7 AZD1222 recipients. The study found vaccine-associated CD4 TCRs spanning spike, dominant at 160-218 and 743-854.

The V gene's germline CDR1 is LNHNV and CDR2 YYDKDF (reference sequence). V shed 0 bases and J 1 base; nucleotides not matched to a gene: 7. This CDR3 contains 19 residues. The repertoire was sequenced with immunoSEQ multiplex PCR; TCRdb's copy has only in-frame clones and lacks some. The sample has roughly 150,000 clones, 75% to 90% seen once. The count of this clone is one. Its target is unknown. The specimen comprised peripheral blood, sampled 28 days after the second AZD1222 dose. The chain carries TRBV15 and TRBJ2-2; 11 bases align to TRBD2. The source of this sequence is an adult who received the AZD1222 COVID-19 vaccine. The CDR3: CATSRDRISGRENTGELFF. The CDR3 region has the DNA TGTGCCACCAGCAGAGATCGGATTAGCGGGAGGGAGAACACCGGGGAGCTGTTTTTT.